This T cell receptor (beta chain) was recorded in a study of patients and donors after allogeneic stem cell transplantation. TCRdb itself ran the RT-PCR reads through MiXCR, one entry per CDR3 protein. The table lists about 960,000 distinct CDR3 sequences, more than 15% of them singletons. The source material was blood, either unsorted or a sorted T cell fraction (not recorded which). The TCR originated in a human donor who was either an allogeneic HSCT recipient or a stem cell or donor lymphocyte infusion donor (not recorded which). It is not recorded whose cells these are; they may come from a transplant donor.

The CDR3 loop is CASSAGTGATNEKLFF. CDR3 nucleotide sequence: TGTGCCAGCTCGGCCGGGACAGGGGCAACTAATGAAAAACTGTTTTTT. The chain has TRBV18 and TRBJ1-4, with 10 positions matching TRBD1. The ends lost 6 bases at V and 0 bases at J; junction bases unmatched: 4. The CDR3 spans 16 residues. CDR1 is KGHSH and CDR2 is LQKENI in the germline V gene.